Each of the 18 T cell receptor beta chains below was sequenced from the same sample in a study of T cell changes during pregnancy in multiple sclerosis. Sequencing was performed with immunoSEQ multiplex PCR; in TCRdb, only in-frame clones are kept and a portion is missing. The top ten clones hold 0.95% to 1% of a sample with tens of thousands of clones, roughly 94% of them seen once. The sample in question was peripheral blood, obtained in the second trimester of pregnancy. These receptors all come from a female donor in good health, enrolled as a control in a pregnancy study.

The chain employs TRBV14 and TRBJ2-4, with 9 bases matching TRBD2. Germline V gene sequence: CDR1 SGHDN, CDR2 FVKESK. This CDR3 comprises 18 residues. V was clipped by 3 bases and J by 1 base; unmatched bases: 10. Here the CDR3 reads CASSQARSGSLAKNIQYF. In DNA, the CDR3 is TGTGCCAGCAGCCAGGCCCGTAGCGGGAGTCTCGCCAAAAACATTCAGTACTTC.

V and J are TRBV7-2 and TRBJ2-3; maybe TRBD2 (6 bases). V was cut by 3 bases and J by 4 bases, with 14 bases left in between. From germline, CDR1 is SGHTA and CDR2 FQGNSA. This CDR3 has 15 amino acids. The CDR3 loop is CASSLFGSVSDTQYF. The CDR3 DNA follows: TGTGCCAGCAGCTTGTTCGGGAGTGTCTCAGATACGCAGTATTTT. Looking up the rest from reference TRBV7-2 and TRBJ2-3 gives the full variable domain: GAGVSQSPSNKVTEKGKDVELRCDPISGHTALYWYRQSLGQGLEFLIYFQGNSAPDKSGLPSDRFSAERTGGSVSTLTIQRTQQEDSAVYLCASSLFGSVSDTQYFGPGTRLTVL.

The chain carries TRBV5-1 and TRBJ1-6; TRBD1 aligns across 8 bases. After removal of 4 bases from V and 8 bases from J, the junction contained 14 bases not matched to a gene. The CDR3 loop spans 17 amino acids. CDR1 is SGHRS and CDR2 is YFSETQ in the germline V gene. In DNA, the CDR3 is TGCGCCAGCAGCCTGGAACACGGCGGGACAGGATATTCACCCCTCCACTTT. This translates into CASSLEHGGTGYSPLHF.

This chain joins TRBV27 and TRBJ2-1, with 8 bases matching TRBD2. Germline assignment: CDR1 MNHEY and CDR2 SMNVEV (reference sequence). V lost 7 bases to trimming and J lost 8 bases; unmatched junction nucleotides: 7. The CDR3 runs to 13 residues. CDR3: CASTRTSLDEQFF. DNA for the CDR3: TGTGCCAGCACCCGGACTAGCCTCGATGAGCAGTTCTTC.

V gene TRBV11-2 combines with J gene TRBJ2-3, with a tentative D call TRBD2 (5 bases). Germline CDR1 and CDR2: SGHAT and FQNNGV. V was cut by 5 bases and J by 1 base, with 19 bases left in between. The CDR3 consists of 17 residues. The CDR3 loop is CASSQRTSSLGTDTQYF. CDR3 in DNA: TGTGCCAGCAGCCAACGGACTTCCTCGCTGGGCACAGATACGCAGTATTTT.

This sequence joins TRBV7-2 and TRBJ1-5; tentatively, D is TRBD1 (5 bases). Germline V CDR1 and CDR2: SGHTA, FQGNSA. The V gene lost 0 bases and the J gene lost 5 bases, with 11 bases spanning the gap. The CDR3 is made up of 15 amino acids. The CDR3 region has the DNA TGTGCCAGCAGCTTAGCGGCGGGGACGTATCAGCCCCAGCATTTT. Amino acid sequence: CASSLAAGTYQPQHF.

The V and J genes are TRBV2 and TRBJ2-1, with D hard to call. V gave up 7 bases and J gave up 2 bases, with 15 bases separating them. This CDR3 contains 15 residues. CDR1 and CDR2 (germline): SNHLY, FYNNEI. The chain's CDR3 is CASIRQPTPYNEQFF. In nucleotides, the CDR3 is TGTGCCAGCATAAGACAACCAACACCCTACAATGAGCAGTTCTTC.

CDR3 DNA: TGTGCCAGCAGTAGGGTGAGGGGGCCTCAAGTCTACGAGCAGTACTTC. Translated: CASSRVRGPQVYEQYF. The rearrangement links TRBV2 to TRBJ2-7, with 7 bases identical to TRBD1. CDR3 size: 16 residues. Germline V gene lookup returns CDR1 SNHLY and CDR2 FYNNEI. V shed 5 bases, J shed 3 bases, and the junction held 13 bases outside the gene matches.

The rearrangement uses TRBV11-3 and TRBJ2-1; 9 positions match TRBD2. After removal of 0 bases from V and 4 bases from J, the junction contained 1 base not matched to a gene. From germline, CDR1 is SGHNT and CDR2 YENEEA. This CDR3 has 15 amino acids. The DNA of the CDR3 is TGTGCCAGCAGCTTAGAGACTAGCGGATACAATGAGCAGTTCTTC. Protein sequence: CASSLETSGYNEQFF.

V gene TRBV7-8 combines with J gene TRBJ1-1, with D unclear. Trimming removed 5 bases at V and 5 bases at J, with 9 bases between. Per the germline V gene, CDR1 is SGHVS and CDR2 is FQNEAQ. This CDR3 contains 12 residues. The CDR3 DNA reads as TGTGCCAGCAGCCAGTCGGGGACTGAAGCTTTCTTT. Its translation is CASSQSGTEAFF.

This chain connects TRBV6-6 to TRBJ2-5, with TRBD1 matching over 7 bases. The junction had 3 bases not matched to a gene; V was cut back by 5 bases and J by 3 bases. The CDR3 totals 13 residues. CDR1 MNHNY and CDR2 SVGAGI come from the germline V gene (reference sequence). This CDR3 reads CASSLQGKETQYF. The CDR3 DNA sequence: TGTGCCAGCAGTCTACAGGGGAAAGAGACCCAGTACTTC.

This chain connects TRBV7-2 to TRBJ2-7; D uncertain. CDR3 length equals 12 residues. Looked up from germline, CDR1 is SGHTA and CDR2 is FQGNSA. V lost 1 base and J lost 7, with 8 bases in between. CDR3 protein: CASSLDPREQYF. In DNA, the CDR3 is TGTGCCAGCAGCTTAGACCCTAGGGAGCAGTACTTC.

CDR3 sequence (DNA): TGTGCCAGCAGCCGTTCCGGGACAGGGATTTACGAGCAGTACTTC. Residues: CASSRSGTGIYEQYF. V gene TRBV28 combines with J gene TRBJ2-7; 9 bases fit TRBD1. From germline, CDR1 is MDHEN and CDR2 SYDVKM. The CDR3 is 15 residues long. J lost 4 bases, V lost 6 bases, and 10 bases had no gene match.

This clone was picked up one time. The chain links TRBV14 to TRBJ1-2; no definite D call. CDR3 size: 17 residues. The germline V gene has CDR1 SGHDN and CDR2 FVKESK. The V gene lost 5 bases and the J gene lost 5 bases, with 24 bases spanning the gap. The CDR3 bases are TGTGCCAGCAGCTACTCGTTGGCGCGACCTGGGCCTTATGGCTACACCTTC. Amino acid sequence: CASSYSLARPGPYGYTF.

The chain recombines TRBV13 with TRBJ2-2; 14 bases map to TRBD2. Trimming removed 5 bases from V and 3 bases from J; junction bases left unmatched: 5. CDR1 and CDR2 from the germline V gene are PRHDT and FYEKMQ (reference sequence). The CDR3 has 17 amino acids. The CDR3 DNA reads as TGTGCCAGCAGCGAGTGGGGACTAGCGGGAGACACCGGGGAGCTGTTTTTT. Translation gives CASSEWGLAGDTGELFF.

A remark on this clone: The junction shows a germline mismatch at one end, possibly a read error. The chain links TRBV30 to TRBJ2-3, with D hard to call. CDR3 length: 13 amino acids. Germline V gives CDR1 GTSNPN, CDR2 SVGIG (reference sequence). The CDR3 protein is CAWTPQRSGALDF. As DNA, the CDR3 is TGTGCCTGGACCCCCCAAAGGTCGGGTGCTCTGGATTTT.

The V call is TRBV5-1, the J call TRBJ2-7, with 11 bases identical to TRBD1. The CDR3 has 16 amino acids. The ends lost 2 bases at V and 7 bases at J; junction bases unmatched: 11. The germline CDR1 and CDR2 sequences are SGHRS and YFSETQ. In DNA, the CDR3 is TGCGCCAGCAGCTTATCCGCGGGACAGGGGGGTACGGAGCAGTACTTC. Translating it yields CASSLSAGQGGTEQYF.

The J gene is TRBJ2-1, the V gene TRBV9; weak D call: TRBD2 (5 bases). Germline V gene lookup returns CDR1 SGDLS and CDR2 YYNGEE. With 4 bases removed from V and 7 bases from J, the gap between germline ends came to 21 bases. The CDR3 sequence is 16 residues long. CDR3 loop: CASSPQIPSRGNEQFF. In DNA form, the CDR3 reads TGTGCCAGCAGCCCTCAAATCCCTTCGAGAGGGAATGAGCAGTTCTTC.